This T cell receptor (beta chain) was identified in a study of T cell responses to AZD1222 COVID-19 vaccine. Overall study findings and caveats: Clonal diversity may have been underestimated, and the donors were mostly white British, with more females than males. Variant regions that are unmutated are reportedly the target of nearly half of spike-specific TCRs. Across spike, vaccine-associated CD4 TCRs were found, dominant at 160-218 and 743-854. Baseline seropositivity occurred in only six AZD1222 recipients.

The data were produced by immunoSEQ multiplex PCR, yet TCRdb's version contains in-frame clones alone and is incomplete. The data contain some 96,000 clones, approximately 90% of them seen just once; the ten biggest clones take up around 2.8%. Looked up from germline, CDR1 is MNHNS and CDR2 is SASEGT. The CDR3 loop spans 13 amino acids. V dropped 3 bases and J dropped 7 bases, with 9 bases sitting between them. With respect to this clone: Its antigen remains unknown.

The sequence came from an adult in good health. This rearrangement joins TRBV6-1 to TRBJ1-4; D gene unclear. The specimen was peripheral blood, collected on day 0 of AZD1222 vaccination. DNA for the CDR3: TGTGCCAGCAGTGAGAATCGGCGTGAAAAACTGTTTTTT. Amino acid sequence: CASSENRREKLFF.